These 27 T cell receptor beta chains were sequenced from one sample in a study of blood T cell repertoires in COVID-19. Sequencing used immunoSEQ multiplex PCR; TCRdb keeps in-frame clones, though not all of them. Here the sample spans a few hundred thousand clones, 86% being singletons. Sequencing was done on a sample of PBMCs or T cells enriched from blood (not recorded which). The receptors originated from a man aged 25-40 years who had recovered from COVID-19.

The rearrangement joins TRBV2 to TRBJ2-7; a possible D gene is TRBD1 (6 bases). Trimming shortened V by 8 bases and J by 2 bases, and 19 bases separated the two germline ends. This CDR3 is built from 15 residues. Looked up from germline, CDR1 is SNHLY and CDR2 is FYNNEI. CDR3: CASLDPRDTTYEQYF. For the CDR3, the DNA is TGTGCCAGCCTAGACCCCCGGGACACCACCTACGAGCAGTACTTC.

The chain employs TRBV6-5 and TRBJ1-2; D might be TRBD1 (5 bases). The CDR3 is 15 amino acids. From germline, CDR1 is MNHEY and CDR2 SVGAGI. The V end was cut by 2 bases, the J end by 6 bases, with 16 bases between. The chain's CDR3 is CASSYTPTAADGYTF. CDR3 DNA sequence: TGTGCCAGCAGTTACACCCCGACAGCAGCCGATGGCTACACCTTC.

The J gene is TRBJ2-7, the V gene TRBV7-9, with 9 nucleotides matching TRBD1. The CDR3 extends over 12 amino acids. Germline V gene sequence: CDR1 SEHNR, CDR2 FQNEAQ (reference sequence). The trim removed 5 bases at V and 6 bases at J, leaving 2 bases unmatched. DNA of the CDR3: TGTGCCAGCAGCCCGGACAGGGGCGAGCAGTACTTC. Residues: CASSPDRGEQYF.

The chain joins TRBV6-5 to TRBJ1-1; TRBD1 is a possible D gene (6 bases). This CDR3 has 12 amino acids. Trimming removed 9 bases from V and 5 bases from J, with 13 bases in between. CDR1 MNHEY and CDR2 SVGAGI come from the germline V gene. The CDR3 DNA follows: TGTGCCAGAAGGACAGACGAGACTGAAGCTTTCTTT. Its protein is CARRTDETEAFF.

This chain uses TRBV28 with TRBJ2-7; 7 nucleotides agree with TRBD1. Germline loops: CDR1 MDHEN, CDR2 SYDVKM. J was trimmed by 6 bases and V by 1 base; bases with no gene match: 18. This CDR3 comprises 18 residues. CDR3 bases: TGTGCCAGCAGTTTATCCCGAAACTACAGGGGCCTAGCCGGCGAGCAGTACTTC. Amino acid sequence: CASSLSRNYRGLAGEQYF.

This clone came up a few times. This rearrangement joins TRBV2 to TRBJ1-2; TRBD1 is a possible D gene (6 bases). Germline-derived CDR1 and CDR2 are SNHLY and FYNNEI. The V and J ends lost 5 bases and 3 bases respectively, with 13 bases between them. This CDR3 contains 14 residues. Here the CDR3 DNA reads TGTGCCAGCAGTTTCCTACAGGGTGACTATGGCTACACCTTC. Translating it yields CASSFLQGDYGYTF.

The V gene is TRBV6-5, the J gene TRBJ2-1; 7 bases match TRBD2. Germline trimming cut 7 bases from V and 0 bases from J; bases unmatched to any gene: 3. The CDR3 spans 14 residues. Germline values: CDR1 MNHEY, CDR2 SVGAGI. The CDR3 DNA is TGTGCCAGCAAGCTAGCGGACTCCTACAATGAGCAGTTCTTC. It encodes CASKLADSYNEQFF.

V is TRBV21-1 and J is TRBJ1-2; the DNA was not compared with TRBD1, the D call given in the table. TRBV21-1 is tagged as a pseudogene. CDR3 length equals 15 residues. For the CDR3, the DNA is TGTGCCAGCAGCAAAACCCAGAAGACTAACTATGGCTACACCTTC. Translation: CASSKTQKTNYGYTF.

The rearrangement joins TRBV7-9 to TRBJ1-6; 8 bases align to TRBD1. The length of the CDR3 is 14 residues. Germline values: CDR1 SEHNR, CDR2 FQNEAQ (reference sequence). Trimming removed 5 bases from V and 9 bases from J; junction bases left unmatched: 6. CDR3 in DNA: TGTGCCAGCAGCCCGCGGACAGGGAGTTCACCCCTCCACTTT. The encoded protein is CASSPRTGSSPLHF.

CDR3 sequence (DNA): TGTGCCAGCAGCTTAGATTGGAAGGAAACTTTAGCGTCCCAAGAGACCCAGTACTTC. It encodes CASSLDWKETLASQETQYF. The V gene is TRBV7-9, the J gene TRBJ2-5; D may be TRBD2 (5 bases). Trimming pared 1 base from V and 1 base from J, leaving 22 bases between. From germline, CDR1 is SEHNR and CDR2 FQNEAQ (reference sequence). This CDR3 spans 19 amino acids. Full variable domain (missing parts from reference TRBV7-9 and TRBJ2-5): DTGVSQNPRHKITKRGQNVTFRCDPISEHNRLYWYRQTLGQGPEFLTYFQNEAQLEKSRLLSDRFSAERPKGSFSTLEIQRTEQGDSAMYLCASSLDWKETLASQETQYFGPGTRLLVL.

The genes are TRBV20-1 and TRBJ1-5, with 10 bases matching TRBD1. Trimming at V came to 3 bases and at J to 5 bases, leaving 7 bases not matched to a gene. CDR1 DFQATT and CDR2 SNEGSKA come from the germline V gene (reference sequence). This CDR3 has 15 amino acids. The CDR3 reads CSASDRGQRDQPQHF. For the CDR3, the DNA is TGCAGTGCTAGTGACAGGGGGCAGAGGGATCAGCCCCAGCATTTT.

The genes are TRBV2 and TRBJ1-5; 10 nucleotides line up with TRBD1. The CDR3 covers 18 residues. Germline V gives CDR1 SNHLY, CDR2 FYNNEI. V was clipped by 4 bases and J by 1 base; unmatched bases: 10. The CDR3 region has the DNA TGTGCCAGCAGTGTCGGGACAGGGGTTGAAAGGAGCAATCAGCCCCAGCATTTT. This translates into CASSVGTGVERSNQPQHF.

The count of this clone is one. The chain joins TRBV6-5 to TRBJ2-1, with D perhaps TRBD1 (6 bases). The CDR3 length is 11 residues. V shed 5 bases and J shed 15 bases, with 14 bases lying between them. Germline CDR1 and CDR2: MNHEY and SVGAGI. CDR3 nucleotide sequence: TGTGCCAGCAGTAGGGACACGTGGGGGTTCTTC. Translation gives CASSRDTWGFF.

CDR3 nucleotides: TGTGCCAGCAGCCCTAGAGGGGGGGGCTCCTACAATGAGCAGTTCTTC. This translates into CASSPRGGGSYNEQFF. The V and J genes are TRBV27 and TRBJ2-1, with a possible D match to TRBD2 (7 bases). Germline CDR1 and CDR2: MNHEY and SMNVEV (reference sequence). Trimming left V 6 bases short and J 0 bases short, with 15 bases between. The length of the CDR3 is 16 residues.

This clone appeared once. V usage is TRBV19 and J usage is TRBJ1-2; D is unresolved. Trimming took off 8 bases at V and 6 bases at J, with 16 bases between the two ends. Germline V lookup: CDR1 LNHDA, CDR2 SQIVND (reference sequence). The CDR3 loop spans 13 amino acids. The CDR3 loop is CASYWGAGNGYTF. The CDR3 bases are TGTGCCAGTTACTGGGGAGCGGGGAATGGCTACACCTTC.

The chain is built from TRBV7-2 and TRBJ2-7; 11 bases match TRBD2. CDR1 SGHTA and CDR2 FQGNSA come from the germline V gene. The CDR3 has 15 amino acids. V gave up 8 bases and J gave up 4 bases; unmatched junction bases: 10. The CDR3 region is CASGTSGSVGYEQYF. CDR3 bases: TGTGCCAGCGGCACTAGCGGGAGTGTGGGATACGAGCAGTACTTC.

The CDR3 is CASSVQGSNQPQHF. CDR3 coding DNA: TGTGCCAGCAGCGTACAGGGGAGCAATCAGCCCCAGCATTTT. The chain joins TRBV2 to TRBJ1-5; 7 nucleotides match TRBD1. V shed 6 bases, J shed 1 base, and the junction held 3 bases outside the gene matches. The germline V gene has CDR1 SNHLY and CDR2 FYNNEI. The CDR3 contains 14 residues.

The V gene is TRBV10-1, the J gene TRBJ2-7; 11 bases align to TRBD1. The CDR3 sequence is 15 residues long. Germline-derived CDR1 and CDR2 are WNHNN and SYGVQD (reference sequence). With 6 bases clipped from V and 1 base from J, the junction kept 5 bases outside the gene matches. The CDR3 reads CASSTGQGASYEQYF. The CDR3, as DNA: TGCGCCAGCAGCACAGGACAGGGGGCATCCTACGAGCAGTACTTC.

V is TRBV28 and J is TRBJ1-5; the D is unclear. V lost 6 bases to trimming and J lost 0 bases, with 3 bases between them. Germline V gene data show CDR1 as MDHEN and CDR2 as SYDVKM. The CDR3 length is 12 residues. DNA of the CDR3: TGTGCCAGCAGGGCTAGCAATCAGCCCCAGCATTTT. Translation gives CASRASNQPQHF.

The chain uses TRBV6-1 and TRBJ1-1; D perhaps matches TRBD1 (5 bases). Looked up from germline, CDR1 is MNHNS and CDR2 is SASEGT. The CDR3 is made up of 14 amino acids. The V end lost 0 bases, the J end lost 8 bases, and 13 bases lay between the germline ends. The CDR3 DNA sequence: TGTGCCAGCAGTGAAGCGCCGGGCGGGGGGGAAGCTTTCTTT. Its protein is CASSEAPGGGEAFF.

CDR3 nucleotides: TGCAGCGTTGACGAGTCTGGGGCCAACGTCCTGACTTTC. Protein: CSVDESGANVLTF. The chain joins TRBV29-1 to TRBJ2-6, with D unclear. This CDR3 is built from 13 residues. V was clipped by 3 bases and J by 1 base, with 4 bases between them. Germline assignment: CDR1 SQVTM and CDR2 ANQGSEA.

CDR3 nucleotides: TGTGCCTGGAGCCCGGGACTGGCGGGAAACACCATATATTTT. It translates to CAWSPGLAGNTIYF. This chain connects TRBV30 to TRBJ1-3; D is perhaps TRBD1 (5 bases). Germline V gene lookup returns CDR1 GTSNPN and CDR2 SVGIG (reference sequence). Trimming removed 3 bases at V and 4 bases at J, with 13 bases between. This CDR3 is built from 14 residues.

The chain uses TRBV6-1 and TRBJ2-5; D may be TRBD1 (5 bases). The CDR3 totals 17 residues. CDR1 MNHNS and CDR2 SASEGT come from the germline V gene. Trimming removed 0 bases from V and 2 bases from J, with 16 bases in between. The CDR3 is CASSEALQGVAQETQYF. CDR3 nucleotide sequence: TGTGCCAGCAGTGAAGCGCTTCAAGGGGTCGCACAAGAGACCCAGTACTTC.

This rearrangement joins TRBV2 to TRBJ1-2, with 8 nucleotides matching TRBD1. The CDR3 consists of 11 residues. Germline V lookup: CDR1 SNHLY, CDR2 FYNNEI. J was trimmed by 4 bases and V by 8 bases; bases with no gene match: 0. The CDR3 DNA follows: TGTGCCAGCGGACAGGGCTATGGCTACACCTTC. It is translated as CASGQGYGYTF.

The chain is built from TRBV4-1 and TRBJ1-1; no clear D. Trimming removed 0 bases from V and 1 base from J, with 9 bases in between. Germline V lookup: CDR1 MGHRA, CDR2 YSYEKL. This CDR3 has 15 amino acids. CDR3 DNA: TGCGCCAGCAGCCAAGATGTGGCGGCGAACACTGAAGCTTTCTTT. Translation gives CASSQDVAANTEAFF.

CDR3 loop: CATSETGGPYNEQFF. CDR3 coding DNA: TGTGCCACCAGTGAGACAGGGGGACCCTACAATGAGCAGTTCTTC. The V and J genes are TRBV24-1 and TRBJ2-1; TRBD1 agrees at 9 bases. The CDR3 covers 15 residues. CDR1 is KGHDR and CDR2 is SFDVKD in the germline V gene. Trimming cost V 4 bases and J 2 bases; bases outside gene matches: 2.

This chain connects TRBV19 to TRBJ2-1, with D possibly being TRBD2 (5 bases). Germline V gene sequence: CDR1 LNHDA, CDR2 SQIVND (reference sequence). V was trimmed by 1 base and J by 3 bases, leaving 7 bases between them. The CDR3 is made up of 14 amino acids. In DNA, the CDR3 is TGTGCCAGTAGTATAGGGACTGTCTACAATGAGCAGTTCTTC. Amino acids: CASSIGTVYNEQFF.